This T cell receptor beta chain was sequenced during a study of shared clonotypes between healthy human individuals. Worth noting for this clone: Its specificity is not known.

Study-wide points: What limited the represented genetic and exposure-history diversity was the small number of donors.

The authors distributed each subset's genomic DNA evenly over several immunoSEQ plates. The protocol was immunoSEQ multiplex PCR, while the TCRdb copy is restricted to in-frame clones and leaves out a portion. The table lists about a million clones, approximately 77% of them singletons, with approximately 0.9% in the top ten. V lost 4 bases to trimming and J lost 6 bases, with 16 bases between them. The CDR3 covers 14 residues. Sequenced input: memory CD4+ T cells from PBMCs. Subset of the sample: CD45RA-negative fraction. This clonotype was obtained from a man between 18 and 35 years old in good health. Some clones in this sample may be carry-over from other donors' samples. This chain links TRBV5-3 with TRBJ1-1; TRBD1 is a possible D gene (6 bases). TRBV5-3 is assigned to the ORF class and has an uncertain function. The DNA for the CDR3 is TGTGCCAGAAGCGGCGGGAAGGGGGTCGCTGAAGCTTTCTTT. Residues: CARSGGKGVAEAFF.